This record concerns one T cell receptor beta chain sequence. Its antigen is unidentified. V lost 0 bases and J lost 9; bases outside the gene matches: 9. CDR3 length: 17 amino acids. The germline gives CDR1 MGHRA, CDR2 YSYEKL. This table comes from immunoSEQ multiplex PCR, and its TCRdb copy is limited to in-frame clones, with some not included. Of 250,000 to 300,000 clones in the sample, 80% to 90% are singletons; the top ten hold 1%. This sample is drawn from a study of cytomegalovirus exposure and HLA in healthy donors. Study-wide findings and caveats: A subsequent analysis found that TCR clusters from the first cohort also tended to co-occur in the 90 to 150 validation repertoires, with roughly 95% of cluster scores above 0. The listing of some 170 TCR beta chains classed them as cytomegalovirus-associated.

This chain links TRBV4-1 with TRBJ1-6; 9 positions agree with TRBD1. This TCR derives from a woman in her late teens or twenties in good health and CMV-seronegative. The source material was PBMCs. CDR3 sequence (DNA): TGCGCCAGCAGCCAAGAAATTTCGGGGACAGGGAGTTCACCCCTCCACTTT. It translates to CASSQEISGTGSSPLHF.